The 16 T cell receptor beta chains listed next were all sequenced from one sample in a study of cytomegalovirus exposure and HLA in healthy donors. The PCR ran on 60 Vbeta and 13 Jbeta primers. The table came from immunoSEQ multiplex PCR; TCRdb's copy has only in-frame clones and leaves some out. The sample has roughly 120,000 clones, around 60% seen once; the top ten hold over 8.5%. The sequenced material came from PBMCs. These receptors came from a woman aged 35 to 49 in good health and CMV-seropositive.

The rearrangement links TRBV27 to TRBJ1-1, with D perhaps TRBD1 (5 bases). From germline, CDR1 is MNHEY and CDR2 SMNVEV (reference sequence). This CDR3 is 15 amino acids long. V lost 8 bases to trimming and J lost 3 bases, with 19 bases between them. As DNA, the CDR3 is TGTGCCAGCGACAGAATCGCCAATATTTACACTGAAGCTTTCTTT. This codes for CASDRIANIYTEAFF.

This chain joins TRBV6-1 and TRBJ2-2; 7 positions match TRBD1. J gave up 6 bases and V 6 bases, and 10 bases lay outside the gene matches. The germline V gene encodes CDR1 MNHNS and CDR2 SASEGT. CDR3 size: 15 residues. The CDR3 nucleotides read TGTGCCAGCAGAGCCAGACAGGGATGGGCCGGGGAGCTGTTTTTT. It yields the protein CASRARQGWAGELFF.

This clone has more than one count but fewer than ten. This chain joins TRBV7-9 and TRBJ2-3; D gene ambiguous. V gave up 5 bases and J gave up 6 bases, with 12 bases separating them. The length of the CDR3 is 13 residues. Germline V CDR1 and CDR2: SEHNR, FQNEAQ (reference sequence). For the CDR3, the DNA is TGTGCCAGCAGCCTATTGACTGGGGATACGCAGTATTTT. Its translation: CASSLLTGDTQYF.

This clone has just a few counts. This rearrangement joins TRBV7-6 to TRBJ2-5, with 9 nucleotides matching TRBD1. The J call may be in error: the DNA end matches TRBJ2-7 better. CDR1 and CDR2 (germline): SGHVS, FNYEAQ. CDR3 size: 15 residues. The CDR3 loop is CASSPPGQGSYEQYF. CDR3 bases: TGTGCCAGCAGCCCACCGGGACAGGGATCCTACGAGCAGTACTTC.

The chain couples TRBV7-6 to TRBJ2-1; D unclear. Trimming took 5 bases from V and 8 from J, leaving 10 bases between them. Looked up from germline, CDR1 is SGHVS and CDR2 is FNYEAQ. The CDR3 has 12 residues. CDR3 in amino acids: CASSPGSDEQFF. For the CDR3, the DNA is TGTGCCAGCAGCCCCGGGTCCGATGAGCAGTTCTTC.

This chain links TRBV19 with TRBJ2-4, with no clear D. Germline V gene sequence: CDR1 LNHDA, CDR2 SQIVND (reference sequence). CDR3 length: 15 amino acids. Trimming shortened V by 3 bases and J by 7 bases, and 16 bases separated the two germline ends. CDR3 DNA sequence: TGTGCCAGTAGTATTTTGTCCCTTGGAGCGAACATTCAGTACTTC. This encodes CASSILSLGANIQYF.

The rearrangement joins TRBV5-1 to TRBJ2-1; the D is unclear. V gave up 0 bases and J gave up 5 bases, with 9 bases separating them. This CDR3 comprises 14 residues. Germline V gene sequence: CDR1 SGHRS, CDR2 YFSETQ. The CDR3 spells CASSLASTDNEQFF. The CDR3 nucleotides read TGCGCCAGCAGCTTGGCATCGACTGACAATGAGCAGTTCTTC.

V usage is TRBV4-3 and J usage is TRBJ2-5; the D is unclear. The CDR3 is 15 residues long. Trimming pared 1 base from V and 5 bases from J, leaving 14 bases between. Germline CDR1 reads LGHNA; CDR2 reads YSLEER. CDR3 amino acids: CASSQGALTRETQYF. The CDR3 nucleotides are TGCGCCAGCAGCCAAGGGGCCCTTACCAGGGAGACCCAGTACTTC.

The CDR3 here is CASSFNRQGAEAFF. DNA of the CDR3: TGTGCCAGCAGTTTTAACCGGCAGGGCGCTGAAGCTTTCTTT. The J gene is TRBJ1-1, the V gene TRBV28; tentatively, D is TRBD1 (5 bases). This CDR3 has 14 residues. Per germline, CDR1 MDHEN and CDR2 SYDVKM. V was clipped by 3 bases and J by 6 bases, with 14 bases between them.

The V call is TRBV27, the J call TRBJ1-1; the match to TRBD1 covers 7 bases. The CDR3 consists of 14 residues. The junction had 11 bases not matched to a gene; V was cut back by 9 bases and J by 4 bases. The germline V gene encodes CDR1 MNHEY and CDR2 SMNVEV (reference sequence). For the CDR3, the DNA is TGTGCCAGTTACAGGGGTTATTCAGGCACTGAAGCTTTCTTT. This codes for CASYRGYSGTEAFF.

In its sample, this clone was seen a few times. This rearrangement joins TRBV27 to TRBJ2-1, with 8 bases matching TRBD2. CDR1 is MNHEY, CDR2 SMNVEV, per germline (reference sequence). With 2 bases clipped from V and 8 bases from J, the junction kept 2 bases outside the gene matches. This CDR3 has 13 residues. DNA for the CDR3: TGTGCCAGCAGTTTAAGCGGGAGCCATGAGCAGTTCTTC. Its translation: CASSLSGSHEQFF.

The CDR3 sequence is CASRDGGAGTDTQYF. The CDR3 DNA follows: TGTGCCAGCAGGGATGGGGGCGCCGGTACAGATACGCAGTATTTT. The V and J genes are TRBV6-5 and TRBJ2-3; maybe TRBD1 (6 bases). The CDR3 spans 15 residues. CDR1 is MNHEY and CDR2 is SVGAGI in the germline V gene. V shed 6 bases and J shed 3 bases, with 16 bases lying between them.

V and J are TRBV19 and TRBJ2-1; 7 nucleotides line up with TRBD1. The J segment lost 3 bases and the V segment lost 7 bases, leaving 6 bases of the junction unmatched. Germline values: CDR1 LNHDA, CDR2 SQIVND (reference sequence). CDR3 length equals 14 residues. This CDR3 is CASTPRQGYNEQFF. The CDR3, as DNA: TGTGCCAGTACCCCACGACAGGGCTACAATGAGCAGTTCTTC.

The V call is TRBV2, the J call TRBJ2-1; 9 nucleotides match TRBD1. The V gene end was trimmed by 7 bases and the J gene end by 9 bases; junction bases not matched to a gene: 10. The CDR3 totals 14 residues. CDR1 is SNHLY and CDR2 is FYNNEI in the germline V gene. The CDR3 coding sequence is TGTGCCAGCATACAACCGGGACAGGGTTTTGAGCAGTTCTTC. It encodes CASIQPGQGFEQFF.

The V call is TRBV7-9, the J call TRBJ2-7; D may be TRBD2 (5 bases). Germline V gives CDR1 SEHNR, CDR2 FQNEAQ (reference sequence). V was pared by 0 bases and J by 6 bases, with 9 bases between. CDR3 length: 13 amino acids. In nucleotides, the CDR3 is TGTGCCAGCAGCTTAGCTGTTGAGGGCGAGCAGTACTTC. It specifies CASSLAVEGEQYF.

CDR3 coding DNA: TGTGCCAGCAGTCCGGCCGGGGAGCTGTTTTTT. Its translation is CASSPAGELFF. V and J are TRBV6-1 and TRBJ2-2; D is ambiguous. The CDR3 loop spans 11 amino acids. Germline V gene sequence: CDR1 MNHNS, CDR2 SASEGT. Trimming removed 5 bases at V and 6 bases at J, with 4 bases between.